A selection of T cell receptor beta chains follows, all from one sample in a study of T cells expressing NK-cell markers. TCRdb re-called the 5' RACE reads; every CDR3 protein appears as one record, without DNA. The specimen's table records 250,000 or so distinct CDR3 sequences. The sequencing input was blood T cells: a sorted CD56 or NKG2C T cell subset, CD4+ or CD8+ T cells, or bulk PBMC T cells (not recorded which). These receptors all stem from a woman between 18 and 75 years old in good health. CDR3s include the opening cysteine and the closing phenylalanine or tryptophan.

v_gene	j_gene	CDR3aa
TRBV11-2	TRBJ2-5	CASSLDSRGGETQYF
TRBV19	TRBJ1-1	CASKGDIGRSGTEAFF
TRBV21-1	TRBJ1-5	CASSKGAAGIPRRNQPQHF
TRBV20-1	TRBJ2-3	CSAQTPGADTQYF
TRBV12-3/TRBV12-4	TRBJ1-2	CASSLPIRDGYTF
TRBV10-3	TRBJ2-7	CAIRGQGGSYEQYF
TRBV6-6	TRBJ2-1	CASTSGVSREQFF
TRBV15	TRBJ1-1	CATSSSGGIMNTEAFF
TRBV5-1	TRBJ1-1	CASATGAGTLEAFF
TRBV20-1	TRBJ1-5	CSARGGQGESQPQHF
TRBV20-1	TRBJ2-7	CSASRAELNYEQYF
TRBV4-2	TRBJ1-1	CASSQEGLRGTEAFF
TRBV20-1	TRBJ2-1	CSARDPTSGSYNEQFF
TRBV29-1	TRBJ2-5	CSAATLGGETQYF
TRBV12-3/TRBV12-4	TRBJ2-2	CASRGELASTGELFF
TRBV20-1	TRBJ2-2	CSARVSENTGELFF
TRBV7-2	TRBJ1-2	CASSLQGSQPNYGYTF
TRBV6-2/TRBV6-3	TRBJ2-1	CASSNRRPPGDEQFF
TRBV12-3/TRBV12-4	TRBJ2-4	CASTQDRAKNIQYF
TRBV6-1	TRBJ1-6	CASSTIGTGEYSPLHF
TRBV14	TRBJ2-1	CASSQAGLKSGRKGGVQFF
TRBV29-1	TRBJ2-4	CSVVGSMSKNIQYF
TRBV7-3	TRBJ2-3	CASSLFSGGVYTDTQYF
TRBV19	TRBJ1-4	CASTNPTTLEKLFF
TRBV29-1	TRBJ2-5	CSVRHYQETQYF
TRBV20-1	TRBJ1-4	CSARDRKTAKLFF
TRBV6-8	TRBJ1-1	CASSYPPKGPTEAFF
TRBV12-3/TRBV12-4	TRBJ2-2	CASSPVQGGTGELFF
TRBV5-6	TRBJ1-3	CASQGKFSGNTIYF
TRBV5-1	TRBJ2-5	CASSLAVRVSYQETQYF
TRBV7-3	TRBJ2-6	CASSKSSGANVLTF
TRBV28	TRBJ2-5	CATRGRAGRETQYF
TRBV3-1	TRBJ2-1	CASSQARVGQAGISYNEQFF
TRBV19	TRBJ2-6	CASSPQGYGANVLTF
TRBV11-1	TRBJ1-1	CASTKRRGVGNTEAFF
TRBV5-1	TRBJ2-3	CASSSSTRVGDTQYF
TRBV12-3/TRBV12-4	TRBJ1-3	CASSRTQGGSGNTIYF
TRBV7-9	TRBJ2-5	CASSYHPGQGQETQYF
TRBV12-5	TRBJ2-5	CASGLGTGGGKTQYF
TRBV5-1	TRBJ2-5	CASSSRGGETQYF
TRBV7-2	TRBJ2-3	CASSLVPRDRGPQYF
TRBV20-1	TRBJ2-3	CSASGGASPDTQYF
TRBV7-9	TRBJ2-3	CASSPSLSTDTQYF
TRBV5-1	TRBJ2-7	CASSFGLAGAEGVEQYF
TRBV29-1	TRBJ1-1	CSATRGNTEAFF
TRBV6-2/TRBV6-3	TRBJ1-1	CASSYRPNTEAFF
TRBV7-9	TRBJ1-1	CASSLGGAGNEAFF
TRBV25-1	TRBJ2-2	CASSGQGGTGELFF